These 15 T cell receptor beta chains were all obtained from the same sample, sequenced in a study of regulatory T cells in long-lasting Graves disease. Time point denoted: newly diagnosed GD, antithyroid drugs for less than 3 months. With RNA extracted from PBMCs as input, the TCR library was made. For TCR beta, libraries came from iRepertoire HTBI primers and Arm-PCR of CDR3 regions. Each CDR3 protein is one row after TCRdb ran MiXCR on the multiplex PCR reads. The sample lists about 200,000 distinct CDR3 sequences; approximately 18% were seen once. A further study also used this sample, focusing on T cells in Graves' hyperthyroidism and ophthalmopathy.

Material: peripheral blood mononuclear cells (PBMCs), obtained at new diagnosis, from a patient treated with antithyroid drugs. The receptors come from a woman in her 30s with Graves disease.

This clonotype was counted ten times or more. The V call is TRBV7-9, the J call TRBJ2-7; the D gene is possibly TRBD1 (6 bases). The germline V and J ends were trimmed by 5 bases and 3 bases, with 17 bases remaining between them. Germline assignment: CDR1 SEHNR and CDR2 FQNEAQ (reference sequence). The CDR3 is 15 residues long. For the CDR3, the DNA is TGTGCCAGCAGCCTGGGGGCAGGGAGACTCTACGAGCAGTACTTC. The encoded protein is CASSLGAGRLYEQYF.

The V and J genes are TRBV11-2 and TRBJ1-2; no firm D call. Germline V lookup: CDR1 SGHAT, CDR2 FQNNGV. Trimming cost V 0 bases and J 4 bases, with 9 bases left between them. This CDR3 is built from 14 residues. DNA of the CDR3: TGTGCCAGCAGCTTAGATTACGGAGCCTATGGCTACACCTTC. As protein: CASSLDYGAYGYTF.

This clonotype was seen repeatedly, ten times or more. The chain links TRBV5-6 to TRBJ1-5; D is unresolved. Trimming took off 0 bases at V and 6 bases at J, with 10 bases between the two ends. CDR1 is SGHDT and CDR2 is YYEEEE in the germline V gene. The CDR3 spans 14 residues. The DNA for the CDR3 is TGTGCCAGCAGCTTGGCGCAGGATGGTCAGCCCCAGCATTTT. It is translated as CASSLAQDGQPQHF.

This clonotype has at least ten counts. This rearrangement joins TRBV11-3 to TRBJ2-3; D possibly corresponds to TRBD1 (6 bases). Trimming took 5 bases from V and 6 from J, leaving 30 bases between them. Germline V CDR1 and CDR2: SGHNT, YENEEA. This CDR3 has 19 residues. The DNA for the CDR3 is TGTGCCAGCAGCGATCCCCTCCTTTTTACAGGGTCGGGCGGCGATACGCAGTATTTT. It translates to CASSDPLLFTGSGGDTQYF. Combining the CDR3 with reference TRBV11-3 and TRBJ2-3 gives the whole variable domain EAGVVQSPRYKIIEKKQPVAFWCNPISGHNTLYWYLQNLGQGPELLIRYENEEAVDDSQLPKDRFSAERLKGVDSTLKIQPAELGDSAVYLCASSDPLLFTGSGGDTQYFGPGTRLTVL.

The chain recombines TRBV15 with TRBJ1-4; no definite D call. Trimming took 0 bases from V and 7 from J, leaving 18 bases between them. The CDR3 runs to 17 residues. From germline, CDR1 is LNHNV and CDR2 YYDKDF (reference sequence). CDR3 DNA sequence: TGTGCCACCAGCAGAGATCAAGCGGTCGCAGGAGGTGAAAAACTGTTTTTT. As protein: CATSRDQAVAGGEKLFF.

This clonotype was seen ten or more times. The chain combines TRBV18 with TRBJ1-4; TRBD1 might be the D (6 bases). V was cut by 4 bases and J by 3 bases, with 15 bases left in between. The CDR3 loop spans 16 amino acids. Germline-derived CDR1 and CDR2 are KGHSH and LQKENI. The CDR3 DNA sequence: TGTGCCAGCTCACTCGGACAGCTGTCCGCTAATGAAAAACTGTTTTTT. Its protein is CASSLGQLSANEKLFF.

This clonotype was seen more than once but under ten times. The chain joins TRBV9 to TRBJ1-2; D is ambiguous. CDR3 size: 16 residues. Trimming cost V 0 bases and J 2 bases, with 14 bases left between them. From germline, CDR1 is SGDLS and CDR2 YYNGEE. The CDR3 region is CASSVEGVSENYGYTF. The CDR3 DNA sequence: TGTGCCAGCAGCGTAGAAGGCGTATCGGAGAACTATGGCTACACCTTC. Based on the CDR3 plus reference TRBV9 and TRBJ1-2, the full variable domain is DSGVTQTPKHLITATGQRVTLRCSPRSGDLSVYWYQQSLDQGLQFLIQYYNGEERAKGNILERFSAQQFPDLHSELNLSSLELGDSALYFCASSVEGVSENYGYTFGSGTRLTVV.

The genes are TRBV20-1 and TRBJ1-1; 7 bases agree with TRBD1. The CDR3 sequence is 15 residues long. The junction had 7 bases not matched to a gene; V was cut back by 2 bases and J by 1 base. Germline loops: CDR1 DFQATT, CDR2 SNEGSKA (reference sequence). The CDR3 nucleotides read TGCAGTGCTAGAAAGGGGGCTGGGTCGAACACTGAAGCTTTCTTT. The encoded protein is CSARKGAGSNTEAFF.

The gene calls are TRBV7-9 and TRBJ1-4, with 7 bases that match TRBD1. Looked up from germline, CDR1 is SEHNR and CDR2 is FQNEAQ (reference sequence). V gave up 2 bases and J gave up 5 bases; unmatched junction bases: 11. CDR3 length equals 17 residues. CDR3 bases: TGTGCCAGCAGCTTATACACAACAGGGGTAGGGAATGAAAAACTGTTTTTT. The encoded protein is CASSLYTTGVGNEKLFF.

This clonotype was seen many times. The chain combines TRBV6-2 or TRBV6-3 with TRBJ1-2; 7 bases match TRBD1. The V gene's germline CDR1 is MNHEY and CDR2 SVGEGT. With 5 bases clipped from V and 6 bases from J, the junction kept 18 bases outside the gene matches. This CDR3 has 17 residues. The CDR3, as DNA: TGTGCCAGCAGTCCTCGCGGACAGGACCTCTTCTTCAATGGCTACACCTTC. It specifies CASSPRGQDLFFNGYTF.

In this sample, this clonotype turned up many times. The J gene is TRBJ1-1, the V gene TRBV2; 7 bases map to TRBD1. The CDR3 extends over 17 amino acids. From germline, CDR1 is SNHLY and CDR2 FYNNEI. V lost 10 bases and J lost 0; bases outside the gene matches: 17. CDR3 DNA: TGTGCCATTCCAGGACAGGAATCCAAGTATATGAACACTGAAGCTTTCTTT. Translation gives CAIPGQESKYMNTEAFF. Full variable domain (rest looked up from reference TRBV2 and TRBJ1-1): EPEVTQTPSHQVTQMGQEVILRCVPISNHLYFYWYRQILGQKVEFLVSFYNNEISEKSEIFDDQFSVERPDGSNFTLKIRSTKLEDSAMYFCAIPGQESKYMNTEAFFGQGTRLTVV.

This chain links TRBV9 with TRBJ2-3; D remains ambiguous. V lost 0 bases to trimming and J lost 5 bases, with 13 bases between them. This CDR3 spans 15 amino acids. CDR1 is SGDLS, CDR2 YYNGEE, per germline. This CDR3 is CASSVDPEPRDTQYF. The CDR3 nucleotides read TGTGCCAGCAGCGTAGACCCAGAACCCAGAGATACGCAGTATTTT.

The chain is built from TRBV20-1 and TRBJ1-2; 11 bases map to TRBD1. Germline V gene sequence: CDR1 DFQATT, CDR2 SNEGSKA (reference sequence). This CDR3 has 14 residues. Trimming took 6 bases from V and 4 from J; bases not matched to a gene: 7. CDR3 amino acids: CSAPRTGGPYGYTF. The CDR3 bases are TGCAGTGCGCCCCGGACAGGGGGCCCCTATGGCTACACCTTC.

This clonotype was recorded many times. The V call is TRBV20-1, the J call TRBJ1-1, with 7 bases lining up with TRBD1. Trimming removed 3 bases from V and 4 bases from J; junction bases left unmatched: 2. CDR3 length: 12 residues. Germline V gives CDR1 DFQATT, CDR2 SNEGSKA (reference sequence). The DNA of the CDR3 is TGCAGTGCTAGGGGGGACAGCACTGAAGCTTTCTTT. This encodes CSARGDSTEAFF.

There are a few counts of this clonotype. The junction departs from the called germline gene at one end, perhaps through a read error. The V and J genes are TRBV11-3 and TRBJ2-3; 7 bases map to TRBD2. This CDR3 is 16 amino acids long. Germline V gene data show CDR1 as SGHNT and CDR2 as YENEEA. CDR3 DNA sequence: TGCGCCAGCAGCTTAAGAGTGGGGGGGAGCACAGATACGCAGTATTTT. It yields the protein CASSLRVGGSTDTQYF.